The 2 T cell receptor beta chains in this list originate from one sample, sequenced in a study of T cell responses to AZD1222 COVID-19 vaccine. This table comes from immunoSEQ multiplex PCR, and its TCRdb copy is limited to in-frame clones, with some not included. The sample has about 150,000 clones, around 89% seen once. Sequences were derived from peripheral blood, sampled on day 0 of AZD1222 vaccination. The origin of the receptors is an adult in good health.

This clone was recorded a few times. J is TRBJ1-1 and V is TRBV2; 8 bases fit TRBD1. Unmatched junction bases numbered 3, after V lost 4 bases and J lost 5 bases. CDR3 length equals 13 residues. Germline-derived CDR1 and CDR2 are SNHLY and FYNNEI. The CDR3 coding sequence is TGTGCCAGCAGTGGACAGGGGAGAACTGAAGCTTTCTTT. Encoded protein: CASSGQGRTEAFF.

The chain joins TRBV28 to TRBJ1-1, with 10 bases identical to TRBD1. Germline lookup yields CDR1 MDHEN and CDR2 SYDVKM. CDR3 length: 16 residues. The V segment lost 5 bases and the J segment 0 bases; nucleotides outside the gene matches: 6. The CDR3 DNA follows: TGTGCCAGCAGTCCCGGGACAGGGGTCATGAACACTGAAGCTTTCTTT. Its translation: CASSPGTGVMNTEAFF.